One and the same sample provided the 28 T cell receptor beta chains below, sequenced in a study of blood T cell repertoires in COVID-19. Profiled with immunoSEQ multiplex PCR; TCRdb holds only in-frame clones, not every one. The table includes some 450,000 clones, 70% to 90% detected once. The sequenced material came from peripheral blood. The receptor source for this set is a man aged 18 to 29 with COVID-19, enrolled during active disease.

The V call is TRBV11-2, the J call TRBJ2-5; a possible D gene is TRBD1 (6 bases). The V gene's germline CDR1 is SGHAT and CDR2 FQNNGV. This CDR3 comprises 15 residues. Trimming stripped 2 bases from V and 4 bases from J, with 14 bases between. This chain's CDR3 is CASSLRGFPPETQYF. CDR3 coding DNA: TGTGCCAGCAGCTTAAGGGGGTTTCCCCCAGAGACCCAGTACTTC. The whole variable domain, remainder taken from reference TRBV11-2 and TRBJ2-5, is EAGVAQSPRYKIIEKRQSVAFWCNPISGHATLYWYQQILGQGPKLLIQFQNNGVVDDSQLPKDRFSAERLKGVDSTLKIQPAKLEDSAVYLCASSLRGFPPETQYFGPGTRLLVL.

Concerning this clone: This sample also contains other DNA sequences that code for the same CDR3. Here the CDR3 DNA reads TGTGCCACCAGTGGCGGCTACGAGCAGTACTTC. This gives the protein CATSGGYEQYF. The gene calls are TRBV24-1 and TRBJ2-7; the D is unclear. The CDR3 is 11 residues long. Looked up from germline, CDR1 is KGHDR and CDR2 is SFDVKD. The V end lost 5 bases, the J end lost 3 bases, and 4 bases lay between the germline ends.

The chain's CDR3 is CASSLQGGFYGYTF. Written as DNA, the CDR3 is TGTGCCAGCAGTTTACAAGGGGGATTCTATGGCTACACCTTC. The chain employs TRBV27 and TRBJ1-2, with a weak D call TRBD1 (6 bases). This CDR3 is built from 14 residues. V lost 2 bases to trimming and J lost 4 bases, with 11 bases between them. Per germline, CDR1 MNHEY and CDR2 SMNVEV (reference sequence).

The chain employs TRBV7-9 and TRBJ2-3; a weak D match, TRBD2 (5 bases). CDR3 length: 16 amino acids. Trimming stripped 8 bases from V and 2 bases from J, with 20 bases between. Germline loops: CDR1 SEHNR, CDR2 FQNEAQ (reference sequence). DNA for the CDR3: TGTGCCAGCGGCCGAGCCGGGGTAGACCTCACAGATACGCAGTATTTT. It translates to CASGRAGVDLTDTQYF.

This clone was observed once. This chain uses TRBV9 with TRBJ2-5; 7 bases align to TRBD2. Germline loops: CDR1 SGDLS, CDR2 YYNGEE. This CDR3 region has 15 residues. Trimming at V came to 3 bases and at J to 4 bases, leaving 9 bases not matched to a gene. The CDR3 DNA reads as TGTGCCAGCAGCGCCACGGCGGGGAGGGGAGAGACCCAGTACTTC. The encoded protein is CASSATAGRGETQYF.

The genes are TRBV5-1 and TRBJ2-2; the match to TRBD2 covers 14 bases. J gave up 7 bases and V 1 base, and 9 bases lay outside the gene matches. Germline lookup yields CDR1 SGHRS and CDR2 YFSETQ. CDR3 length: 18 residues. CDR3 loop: CASSLLGGLAGEGGELFF. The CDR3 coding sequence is TGCGCCAGCAGCTTGTTAGGGGGACTAGCGGGAGAAGGCGGGGAGCTGTTTTTT.

For the CDR3, the DNA is TGTGCCAGCAGCCGATTCGGGGGAGTACGAGGAGATACGCAGTATTTT. It yields the protein CASSRFGGVRGDTQYF. V and J are TRBV14 and TRBJ2-3; tentatively, D is TRBD2 (6 bases). The CDR3 contains 16 residues. The ends were cut back, 4 bases at V and 5 bases at J, with 19 bases in the middle. The germline CDR1 and CDR2 sequences are SGHDN and FVKESK.

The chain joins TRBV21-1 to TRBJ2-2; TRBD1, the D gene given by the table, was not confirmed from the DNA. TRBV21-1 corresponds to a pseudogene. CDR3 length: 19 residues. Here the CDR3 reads CASLPGTGRRGDHTGELFF. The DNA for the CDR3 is TGTGCCAGCCTACCCGGGACAGGGCGGCGGGGGGACCACACCGGGGAGCTGTTTTTT.

CDR3 loop: CASSVGIGGRDEQFF. The CDR3 coding sequence is TGTGCCAGCAGCGTAGGGATAGGGGGCAGGGATGAGCAGTTCTTC. V is TRBV9 and J is TRBJ2-1; 7 bases align to TRBD1. The germline CDR1 and CDR2 sequences are SGDLS and YYNGEE. This CDR3 is built from 15 residues. Trimming removed 0 bases from V and 8 bases from J; junction bases left unmatched: 8. Filled out from reference TRBV9 and TRBJ2-1, the complete variable domain reads DSGVTQTPKHLITATGQRVTLRCSPRSGDLSVYWYQQSLDQGLQFLIQYYNGEERAKGNILERFSAQQFPDLHSELNLSSLELGDSALYFCASSVGIGGRDEQFFGPGTRLTVL.

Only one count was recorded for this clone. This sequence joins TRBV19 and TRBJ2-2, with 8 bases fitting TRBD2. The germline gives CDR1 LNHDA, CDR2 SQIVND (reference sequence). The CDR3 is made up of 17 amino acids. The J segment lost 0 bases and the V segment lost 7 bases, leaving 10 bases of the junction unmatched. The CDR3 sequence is CASNRGFSGANTGELFF. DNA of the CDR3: TGTGCCAGTAACAGAGGTTTTAGCGGGGCGAACACCGGGGAGCTGTTTTTT.

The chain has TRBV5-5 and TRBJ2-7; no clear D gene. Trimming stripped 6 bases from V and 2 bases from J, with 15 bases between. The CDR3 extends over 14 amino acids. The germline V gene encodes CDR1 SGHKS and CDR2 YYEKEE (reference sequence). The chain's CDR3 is CASTSQVLTYEQYF. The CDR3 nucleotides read TGTGCCAGCACCTCCCAGGTGCTAACCTACGAGCAGTACTTC.

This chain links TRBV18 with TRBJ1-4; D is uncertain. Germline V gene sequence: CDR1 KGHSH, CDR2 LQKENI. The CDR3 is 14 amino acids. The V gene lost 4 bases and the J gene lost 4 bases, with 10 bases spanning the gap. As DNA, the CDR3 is TGTGCCAGCTCACGACACCCCCTTAATGAAAAACTGTTTTTT. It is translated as CASSRHPLNEKLFF.

CDR3 DNA: TGTGCCAGCAGCGTAGGGCCGCGGGGAGCGGGAGTCCCCAATGAGCAGTTCTTC. Translated, it gives CASSVGPRGAGVPNEQFF. The chain employs TRBV9 and TRBJ2-1, with 8 bases fitting TRBD2. Trimming removed 0 bases from V and 6 bases from J; junction bases left unmatched: 14. Germline assignment: CDR1 SGDLS and CDR2 YYNGEE. The CDR3 runs 18 residues.

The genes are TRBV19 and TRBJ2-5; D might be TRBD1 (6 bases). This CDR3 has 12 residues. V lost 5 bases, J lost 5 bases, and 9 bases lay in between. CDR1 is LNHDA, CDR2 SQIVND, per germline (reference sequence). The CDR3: CASSSQGETQYF. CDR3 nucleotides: TGTGCCAGTAGTTCCCAGGGGGAGACCCAGTACTTC.

The CDR3 bases are TGTGCCAGCAGCGGACAGCTGAATTCACCCCTCCACTTT. This encodes CASSGQLNSPLHF. The chain combines TRBV6-6 with TRBJ1-6; D possibly corresponds to TRBD1 (6 bases). Germline values: CDR1 MNHNY, CDR2 SVGAGI (reference sequence). The CDR3 spans 13 residues. Trimming stripped 6 bases from V and 7 bases from J, with 10 bases between.

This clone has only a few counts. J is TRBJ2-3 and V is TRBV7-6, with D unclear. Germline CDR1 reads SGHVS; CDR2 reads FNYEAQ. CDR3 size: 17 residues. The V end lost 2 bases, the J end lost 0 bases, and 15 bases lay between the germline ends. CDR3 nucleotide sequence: TGTGCCAGCAGCTTATCGCCAGGAAGTTTTAGCACAGATACGCAGTATTTT. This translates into CASSLSPGSFSTDTQYF.

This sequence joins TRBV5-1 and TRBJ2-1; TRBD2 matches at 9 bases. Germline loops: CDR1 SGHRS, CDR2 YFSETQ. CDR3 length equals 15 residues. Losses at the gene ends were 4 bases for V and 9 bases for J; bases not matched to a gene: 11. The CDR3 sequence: CASSEREANGGEQFF. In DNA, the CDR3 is TGCGCCAGCAGCGAGCGGGAGGCTAACGGGGGTGAGCAGTTCTTC.

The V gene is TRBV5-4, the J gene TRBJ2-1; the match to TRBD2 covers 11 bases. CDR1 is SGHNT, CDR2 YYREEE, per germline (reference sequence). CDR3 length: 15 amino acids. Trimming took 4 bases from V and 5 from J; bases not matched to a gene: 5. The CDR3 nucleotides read TGTGCCAGCAGCCAAGGACTAGCGGGCGACAATGAGCAGTTCTTC. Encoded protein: CASSQGLAGDNEQFF.

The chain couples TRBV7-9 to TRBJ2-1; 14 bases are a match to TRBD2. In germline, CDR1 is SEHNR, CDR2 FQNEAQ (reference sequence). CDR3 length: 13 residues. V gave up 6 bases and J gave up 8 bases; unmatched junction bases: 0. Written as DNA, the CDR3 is TGTGCCAGCAGGACTAGCGGGAGGGATGAGCAGTTCTTC. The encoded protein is CASRTSGRDEQFF. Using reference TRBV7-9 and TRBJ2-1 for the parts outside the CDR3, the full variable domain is DTGVSQNPRHKITKRGQNVTFRCDPISEHNRLYWYRQTLGQGPEFLTYFQNEAQLEKSRLLSDRFSAERPKGSFSTLEIQRTEQGDSAMYLCASRTSGRDEQFFGPGTRLTVL.

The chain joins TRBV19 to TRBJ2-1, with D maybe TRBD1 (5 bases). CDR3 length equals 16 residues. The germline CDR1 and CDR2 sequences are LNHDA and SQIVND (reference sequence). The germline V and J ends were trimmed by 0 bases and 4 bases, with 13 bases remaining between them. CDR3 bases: TGTGCCAGTAGTATAGATCTGGGCAGGGCATACAATGAGCAGTTCTTC. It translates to CASSIDLGRAYNEQFF.

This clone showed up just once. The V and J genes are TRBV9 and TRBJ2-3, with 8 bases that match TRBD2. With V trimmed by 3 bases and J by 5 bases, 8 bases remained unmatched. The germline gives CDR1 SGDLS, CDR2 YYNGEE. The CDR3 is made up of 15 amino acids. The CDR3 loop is CASSAGGAQKDTQYF. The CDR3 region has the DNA TGTGCCAGCAGCGCCGGGGGGGCCCAAAAAGATACGCAGTATTTT.

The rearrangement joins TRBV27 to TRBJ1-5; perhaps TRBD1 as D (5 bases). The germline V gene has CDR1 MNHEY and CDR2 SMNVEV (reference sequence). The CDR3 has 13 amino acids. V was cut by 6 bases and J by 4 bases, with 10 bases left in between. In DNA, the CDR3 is TGTGCCAGCAGGGGGCGGATGAATCAGCCCCAGCATTTT. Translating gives CASRGRMNQPQHF.

This CDR3 reads CASQTDTGNTIYF. The CDR3 nucleotides are TGTGCCAGCCAGACAGATACTGGAAACACCATATATTTT. This chain connects TRBV25-1 to TRBJ1-3; D may be TRBD1 (5 bases). Looked up from germline, CDR1 is MGHDK and CDR2 is SYGVNS. V was shortened by 8 bases and J by 2 bases, with 10 bases between the two germline ends. The CDR3 has 13 amino acids.

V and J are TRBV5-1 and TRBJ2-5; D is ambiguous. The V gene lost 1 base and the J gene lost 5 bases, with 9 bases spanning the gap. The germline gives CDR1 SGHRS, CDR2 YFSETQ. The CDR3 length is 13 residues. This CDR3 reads CASSLSPVETQYF. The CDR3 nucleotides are TGCGCCAGCAGCTTGTCGCCAGTGGAGACCCAGTACTTC.

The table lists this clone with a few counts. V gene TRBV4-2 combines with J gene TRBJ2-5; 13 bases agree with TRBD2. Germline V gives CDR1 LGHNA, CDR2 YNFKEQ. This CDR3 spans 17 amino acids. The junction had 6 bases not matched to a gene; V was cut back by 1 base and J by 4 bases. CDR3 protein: CASSQGTSGGAVETQYF. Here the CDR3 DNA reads TGTGCCAGCAGCCAAGGAACTAGCGGGGGGGCCGTAGAGACCCAGTACTTC.

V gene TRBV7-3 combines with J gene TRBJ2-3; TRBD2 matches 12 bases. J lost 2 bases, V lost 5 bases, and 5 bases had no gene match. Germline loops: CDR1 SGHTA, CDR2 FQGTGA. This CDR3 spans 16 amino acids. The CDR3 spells CASSPGLAGLTDTQYF. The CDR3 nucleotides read TGTGCCAGCAGCCCCGGACTAGCGGGACTCACAGATACGCAGTATTTT.

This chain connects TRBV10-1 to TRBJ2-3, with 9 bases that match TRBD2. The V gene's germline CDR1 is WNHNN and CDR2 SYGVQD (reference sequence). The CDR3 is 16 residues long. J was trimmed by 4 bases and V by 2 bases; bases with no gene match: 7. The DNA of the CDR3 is TGCGCCAGCAGTGAGCGTCGAGCGGGGGGCCCAGATACGCAGTATTTT. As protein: CASSERRAGGPDTQYF.

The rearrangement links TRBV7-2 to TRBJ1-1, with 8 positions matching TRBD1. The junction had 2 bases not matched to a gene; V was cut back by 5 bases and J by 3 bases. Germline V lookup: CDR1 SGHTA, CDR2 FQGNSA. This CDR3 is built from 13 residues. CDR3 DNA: TGTGCCAGCAGCCGGGACAGGCACACTGAAGCTTTCTTT. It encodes CASSRDRHTEAFF.